The 16 T cell receptor beta chains below all came from one sample that was sequenced in a study of beta chain features in type 1 diabetes. Study-wide points: Among all four CD4+ subsets, Type 1 diabetes patients had TCRB CDR3s that were moderately but significantly shorter.

For these receptors, no antigen is known. Isolated RNA was reverse transcribed in full, so expressed TCRB transcripts were sequenced. Libraries were prepared by immunoSEQ multiplex PCR; TCRdb keeps only in-frame clonotypes and omits some of them. The table has about 650,000 clones, around 12% seen once; the top ten hold more than 0.1%. Source material: naive CD4+ T cells from blood. These TCRs come from a man aged 25-45 years with type 1 diabetes.

Only a few counts were recorded for this clone. V usage is TRBV5-4 and J usage is TRBJ1-2; tentative D call: TRBD1 (6 bases). The V gene lost 4 bases and the J gene lost 6 bases, with 19 bases spanning the gap. Germline V CDR1 and CDR2: SGHNT, YYREEE (reference sequence). CDR3 size: 15 residues. CDR3 loop: CASSRGQGQGDGYTF. The CDR3 nucleotides read TGTGCCAGCAGCAGGGGCCAGGGGCAAGGGGATGGCTACACCTTC.

Only a few counts were recorded for this clone. V gene TRBV7-9 combines with J gene TRBJ1-4; 7 nucleotides align to TRBD1. Looked up from germline, CDR1 is SEHNR and CDR2 is FQNEAQ (reference sequence). Trimming cost V 7 bases and J 1 base; bases outside gene matches: 3. This CDR3 has 14 residues. The CDR3 DNA is TGTGCCAGCACGTGGACAGGAACTAATGAAAAACTGTTTTTT. It translates to CASTWTGTNEKLFF. The full variable domain, completed using reference TRBV7-9 and TRBJ1-4, is DTGVSQNPRHKITKRGQNVTFRCDPISEHNRLYWYRQTLGQGPEFLTYFQNEAQLEKSRLLSDRFSAERPKGSFSTLEIQRTEQGDSAMYLCASTWTGTNEKLFFGSGTQLSVL.

This clone was counted between two and nine times. The chain combines TRBV5-1 with TRBJ2-2, with D perhaps matching TRBD1 (5 bases). This CDR3 contains 16 residues. Trimming took off 3 bases at V and 2 bases at J, with 14 bases between the two ends. Germline CDR1 reads SGHRS; CDR2 reads YFSETQ. CDR3 protein: CASSSSTVPNTGELFF. The CDR3 DNA reads TGCGCCAGCAGCTCGTCGACAGTTCCAAACACCGGGGAGCTGTTTTTT.

This clone came up a few times. The chain recombines TRBV29-1 with TRBJ1-2; D possibly corresponds to TRBD1 (5 bases). CDR3 length equals 12 residues. Per germline, CDR1 SQVTM and CDR2 ANQGSEA. Deletions cut 7 bases from V and 4 bases from J, with 13 bases between. This chain's CDR3 is CSAPAGSYGYTF. The CDR3 nucleotides are TGCAGCGCCCCAGCAGGGAGCTATGGCTACACCTTC.

This clone was observed a few times. This chain uses TRBV4-1 with TRBJ1-4; D gene uncertain. Trimming pared 1 base from V and 5 bases from J, leaving 8 bases between. This CDR3 contains 14 residues. Per the germline V gene, CDR1 is MGHRA and CDR2 is YSYEKL. CDR3 in amino acids: CASSQADRNEKLFF. As DNA, the CDR3 is TGCGCCAGCAGCCAAGCGGACCGGAATGAAAAACTGTTTTTT.

On this clone: The same CDR3 is also encoded by other DNA sequences in this sample. In DNA, the CDR3 is TGTGCCAGCAGCCCAGGGGGGACAGATACGCAGTATTTT. Amino acid sequence: CASSPGGTDTQYF. The rearrangement uses TRBV11-3 and TRBJ2-3; D possibly corresponds to TRBD1 (7 bases). The CDR3 spans 13 residues. Trimming removed 5 bases from V and 3 bases from J, with 9 bases in between. Germline V lookup: CDR1 SGHNT, CDR2 YENEEA.

Only a few counts were recorded for this clone. This sequence joins TRBV6-1 and TRBJ2-4; D might be TRBD1 (6 bases). Germline CDR1 and CDR2: MNHNS and SASEGT. The CDR3 runs to 14 residues. Trimming pared 3 bases from V and 9 bases from J, leaving 15 bases between. The CDR3 coding sequence is TGTGCCAGCAGTGATCCGGGACAACAGGGCATTCAGTACTTC. This codes for CASSDPGQQGIQYF.

The chain combines TRBV6-1 with TRBJ1-3; TRBD1 is a possible D gene (6 bases). The V gene's germline CDR1 is MNHNS and CDR2 SASEGT. V was pared by 7 bases and J by 2 bases, with 15 bases between. The CDR3 covers 15 residues. The CDR3 DNA is TGTGCCAGCACTACAGGGATGGGGACTGGAAACACCATATATTTT. Translating it yields CASTTGMGTGNTIYF.

V gene TRBV27 combines with J gene TRBJ2-7, with TRBD1 matching 8 bases. CDR1 MNHEY and CDR2 SMNVEV come from the germline V gene (reference sequence). Germline trimming cut 0 bases from V and 3 bases from J; bases unmatched to any gene: 4. The CDR3 is 15 residues long. CDR3 nucleotides: TGTGCCAGCAGTTTATCCGGGACAGGACACTACGAGCAGTACTTC. This encodes CASSLSGTGHYEQYF.

This clone was seen a few times. Other DNA sequences of this sample code for an identical CDR3. V gene TRBV5-1 combines with J gene TRBJ2-7; D assignment may be TRBD1 or TRBD2 (6 bases each). The CDR3 runs 13 residues. Germline assignment: CDR1 SGHRS and CDR2 YFSETQ. Trimming took off 3 bases at V and 3 bases at J, with 10 bases between the two ends. The CDR3 DNA reads TGCGCCAGCAGCTCCGGGGGCAGCTACGAGCAGTACTTC. Translation gives CASSSGGSYEQYF.

This sequence joins TRBV7-9 and TRBJ1-6; no clear D gene. V dropped 3 bases and J dropped 0 bases, with 9 bases sitting between them. The CDR3 consists of 16 residues. Germline CDR1 is SEHNR and CDR2 is FQNEAQ (reference sequence). The CDR3 here is CASSLVKSSYNSPLHF. The CDR3 coding sequence is TGTGCCAGCAGCTTGGTAAAGAGCTCCTATAATTCACCCCTCCACTTT.

This clone was detected only a few times. The genes are TRBV20-1 and TRBJ2-3; D not certain. The V end was cut by 5 bases, the J end by 10 bases, with 13 bases between. CDR1 is DFQATT, CDR2 SNEGSKA, per germline (reference sequence). The CDR3 totals 11 residues. The CDR3 nucleotides are TGCAGTGCTTTTGACCGCATGGCGCAGTATTTT. Protein: CSAFDRMAQYF.

This clone has a handful of counts. The rearrangement joins TRBV7-2 to TRBJ1-6, with 10 nucleotides matching TRBD1. J was trimmed by 7 bases and V by 3 bases; bases with no gene match: 3. The CDR3 loop spans 15 amino acids. CDR1 is SGHTA, CDR2 FQGNSA, per germline. CDR3 sequence: CASSLRTGGNSPLHF. In DNA, the CDR3 is TGTGCCAGCAGCTTGAGGACAGGGGGGAATTCACCCCTCCACTTT.

Of note for this clone: In the same sample, other DNA sequences code for this CDR3. V usage is TRBV2 and J usage is TRBJ1-4; 8 bases fit TRBD1. The CDR3 loop spans 15 amino acids. The V and J ends lost 4 bases and 0 bases, in that order; junction bases with no gene match: 1. Per germline, CDR1 SNHLY and CDR2 FYNNEI. The CDR3 spells CASSGQGTTNEKLFF. CDR3 DNA: TGTGCCAGCAGTGGACAGGGGACAACTAATGAAAAACTGTTTTTT.

The chain carries TRBV19 and TRBJ2-1, with TRBD2 as a possible D gene (5 bases). The CDR3 is made up of 12 amino acids. V lost 6 bases to trimming and J lost 15 bases, with 18 bases between them. CDR1 LNHDA and CDR2 SQIVND come from the germline V gene (reference sequence). Here the CDR3 reads CASSPGQRAPFF. CDR3 DNA: TGTGCCAGTAGCCCCGGCCAGAGGGCGCCGTTCTTC.

This clone was seen a handful of times. The sample holds other DNA sequences that translate to the same CDR3. The genes are TRBV7-3 and TRBJ2-1, with D unclear. In germline, CDR1 is SGHTA, CDR2 FQGTGA. V was trimmed by 5 bases and J by 5 bases, leaving 10 bases between them. The CDR3 is 13 amino acids. In nucleotides, the CDR3 is TGTGCCAGCAGCCTTGCTAGGGACAATGAGCAGTTCTTC. This encodes CASSLARDNEQFF.